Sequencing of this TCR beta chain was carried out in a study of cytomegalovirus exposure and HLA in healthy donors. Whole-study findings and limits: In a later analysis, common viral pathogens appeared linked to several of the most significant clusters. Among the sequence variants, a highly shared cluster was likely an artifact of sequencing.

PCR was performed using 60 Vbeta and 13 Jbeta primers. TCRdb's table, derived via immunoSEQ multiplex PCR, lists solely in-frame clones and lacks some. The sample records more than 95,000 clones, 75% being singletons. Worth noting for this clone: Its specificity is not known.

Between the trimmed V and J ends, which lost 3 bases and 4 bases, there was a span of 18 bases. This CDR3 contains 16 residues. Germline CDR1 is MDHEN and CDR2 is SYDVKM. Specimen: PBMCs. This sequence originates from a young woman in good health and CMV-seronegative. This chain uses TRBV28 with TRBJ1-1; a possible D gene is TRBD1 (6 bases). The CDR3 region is CASSLGGAHYSTEAFF. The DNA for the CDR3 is TGTGCCAGCAGTTTGGGGGGGGCGCATTATAGCACTGAAGCTTTCTTT.